The text below deals with one TCR beta chain. The antigen is undetermined. Collection of blood occurred at baseline, at cycle 4 day 1, and at cycle 7 day 1. This sample is drawn from a study of OX40 agonist ivuxolimab in advanced cancers. As for the study in general: Every patient in dose escalation had hepatocellular carcinoma, melanoma, renal cell or head and neck cancer. From roughly 23 to 85 years was the age range, with a mean of around 57 years, and nearly 85% were male.

Some clones are missing from TCRdb's copy, which holds only in-frame ones; the method was immunoSEQ multiplex PCR. The table lists 41,000 or so clones, 78% of them singletons. The V gene's germline CDR1 is SGHTA and CDR2 FQGNSA. V lost 0 bases to trimming and J lost 2 bases, with 11 bases between them. The CDR3 contains 17 residues. General study results and limits: Averaged across samples, CD8+ T cells carried more expanded clones than CD4+ did.

This receptor was taken from an adult with an advanced solid tumor such as melanoma, head and neck, liver or kidney cancer. V usage is TRBV7-2 and J usage is TRBJ2-6, with TRBD2 as a possible D gene (5 bases). The source was CD4+ or CD8+ T cells sorted from blood, collected in a trial of the OX40 agonist ivuxolimab. CDR3 loop: CASSLAPGVPGANVLTF. The CDR3 bases are TGTGCCAGCAGCTTAGCCCCCGGGGTTCCTGGGGCCAACGTCCTGACTTTC.